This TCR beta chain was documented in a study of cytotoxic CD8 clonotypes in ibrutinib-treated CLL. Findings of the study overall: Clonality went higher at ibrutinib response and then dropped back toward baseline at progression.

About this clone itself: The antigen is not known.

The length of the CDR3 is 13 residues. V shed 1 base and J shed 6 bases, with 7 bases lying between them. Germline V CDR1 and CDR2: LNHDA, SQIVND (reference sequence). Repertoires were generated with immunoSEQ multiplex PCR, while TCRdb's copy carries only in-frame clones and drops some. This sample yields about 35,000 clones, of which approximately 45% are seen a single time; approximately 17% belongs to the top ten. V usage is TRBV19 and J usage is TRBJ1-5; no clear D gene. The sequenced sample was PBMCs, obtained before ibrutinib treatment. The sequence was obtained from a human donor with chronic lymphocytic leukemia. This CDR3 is CASSIGVPQPQHF. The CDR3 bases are TGTGCCAGTAGTATAGGAGTTCCTCAGCCCCAGCATTTT.